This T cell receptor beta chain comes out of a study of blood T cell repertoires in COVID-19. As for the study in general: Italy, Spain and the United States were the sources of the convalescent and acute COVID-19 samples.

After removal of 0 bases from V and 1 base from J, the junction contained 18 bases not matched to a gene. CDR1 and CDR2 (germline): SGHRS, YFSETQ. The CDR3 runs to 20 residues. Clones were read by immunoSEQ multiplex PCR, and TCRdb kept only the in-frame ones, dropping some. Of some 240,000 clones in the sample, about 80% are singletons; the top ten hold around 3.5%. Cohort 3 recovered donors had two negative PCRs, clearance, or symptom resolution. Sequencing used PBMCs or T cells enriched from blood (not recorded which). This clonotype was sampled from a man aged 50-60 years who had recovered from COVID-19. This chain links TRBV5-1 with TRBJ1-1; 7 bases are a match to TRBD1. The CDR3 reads CASSLEGQDPSNLSNTEAFF. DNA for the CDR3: TGCGCCAGCAGCTTGGAAGGACAGGACCCTTCTAACCTATCGAACACTGAAGCTTTCTTT.